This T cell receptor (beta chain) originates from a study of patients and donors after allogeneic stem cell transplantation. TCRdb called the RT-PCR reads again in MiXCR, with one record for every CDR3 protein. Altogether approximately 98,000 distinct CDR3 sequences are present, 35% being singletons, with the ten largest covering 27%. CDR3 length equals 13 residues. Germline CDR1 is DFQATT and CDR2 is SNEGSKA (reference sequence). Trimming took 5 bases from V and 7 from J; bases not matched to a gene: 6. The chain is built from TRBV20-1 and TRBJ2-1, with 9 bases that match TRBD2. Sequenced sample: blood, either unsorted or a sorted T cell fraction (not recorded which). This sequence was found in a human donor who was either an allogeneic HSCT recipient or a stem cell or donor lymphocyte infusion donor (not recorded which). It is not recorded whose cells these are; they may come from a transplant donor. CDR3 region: CSASLAGVNEQFF. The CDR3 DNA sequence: TGCAGTGCTTCCTTAGCGGGAGTTAATGAGCAGTTCTTC.